A selection of T cell receptor beta chains follows, all from one sample in a study of CXCR3-negative and CXCR3-positive naive CD8 T cells. TCRdb reworked the 5' RACE reads into one entry per CDR3 protein, no DNA. The clone table shows 50,000 to 65,000 distinct CDR3 sequences, with the ten largest holding 4.3%. The material sequenced was naive CXCR3- CD8+ T cells from blood. These receptors were obtained from a human donor in good health. Some clones in this sample may be carry-over from other donors' samples. CDR3s include the opening cysteine and the closing phenylalanine or tryptophan. Size is stated for part of the rows, as once, few or many counts, or as a class when the clone is expanded.

TRBJ2-5 | TRBV20-1 | - | CSARVGQQQETQYF
TRBJ2-7 | TRBV20-1 | - | CSATRTSGGEQYF
TRBJ2-3 | TRBV11-3 | - | CASTPWGGEDTQYF
TRBJ2-3 | TRBV11-2 | - | CASSLISGALDTQYF
TRBJ2-7 | TRBV28 | - | CASSLVSTSFSYEQYF
TRBJ1-1 | TRBV29-1 | - | CSVEARGVHEAFF
TRBJ2-7 | TRBV4-3 | - | CASSQEGTGSYEQYF
TRBJ1-4 | TRBV28 | - | CASSLYARGNEKLFF
TRBJ2-7 | TRBV27 | - | CASSGGGYEQYF
TRBJ2-3 | TRBV6-5 | - | CASSLSGGTDTQYF
TRBJ2-2 | TRBV29-1 | - | CSVEDTGTGNTGELFF
TRBJ2-2 | TRBV5-6 | - | CASSFGTGVAGELFF
TRBJ2-1 | TRBV5-1 | - | CASSPIGGYDEQFF
TRBJ2-7 | TRBV9 | - | CASSVGGQGYEQYF
TRBJ2-1 | TRBV20-1 | - | CSASRGLDYNEQFF
TRBJ2-7 | TRBV4-1 | - | CASSQAKGSPYEQYF
TRBJ2-3 | TRBV5-1 | - | CASSLSTSAGATDTQYF
TRBJ1-5 | TRBV28 | - | CASSQPRVMRNQPQHF
TRBJ2-1 | TRBV28 | - | CASSERGRGNNEQFF
TRBJ2-7 | TRBV15 | - | CATSQDRPTYEQYF
TRBJ2-3 | TRBV20-1 | - | CSARGLWGTGTQYF
TRBJ1-1 | TRBV29-1 | - | CSVEENGPEAFF
TRBJ1-6 | TRBV29-1 | - | CSAMDSPAAPLHF
TRBJ2-3 | TRBV29-1 | - | CSVAGSAATDTQYF
TRBJ1-1 | TRBV6-2/TRBV6-3 | - | CASLQGAHTEAFF
TRBJ1-1 | TRBV6-6 | - | CASSDSEKTEAFF
TRBJ2-1 | TRBV12-3/TRBV12-4 | - | CASSLALGLADNEQFF
TRBJ2-1 | TRBV29-1 | - | CSVAAGLAGGLYNEQFF
TRBJ2-1 | TRBV7-6 | medium-sized | CASSSGGDEQFF
TRBJ2-1 | TRBV20-1 | - | CSARGLAGGEQFF
TRBJ1-1 | TRBV14 | - | CASSQQPGQGRMNTEAFF
TRBJ2-5 | TRBV12-3/TRBV12-4 | - | CASTPTGTGEETQYF
TRBJ1-1 | TRBV21-1 | - | CASSNRTGRGTEAFF
TRBJ2-1 | TRBV29-1 | - | CSVRLANTYNEQFF
TRBJ2-7 | TRBV5-5 | - | CASSFRGPPYERYF
TRBJ1-1 | TRBV12-3/TRBV12-4 | - | CASSPWTGLNTEAFF